The TCR beta chain described here comes from a study of T cell changes during pregnancy in multiple sclerosis. Profiled with immunoSEQ multiplex PCR; TCRdb holds only in-frame clones, not every one. The sample has about 48,000 clones, 85% to 95% seen once. This material consisted of CD4+ T cells from peripheral blood mononuclear cells, taken in the second trimester of pregnancy. The sequence came from a female donor in good health, enrolled as a control in a pregnancy study.

This CDR3 reads CASTTPPYGYTF. CDR3 DNA: TGTGCCAGCACCACTCCCCCCTATGGCTACACCTTC. The chain combines TRBV6-5 with TRBJ1-2, with unresolved D. From germline, CDR1 is MNHEY and CDR2 SVGAGI. Between the trimmed V and J ends, which lost 7 bases and 4 bases, there was a span of 10 bases. The CDR3 is made up of 12 amino acids.